These 8 T cell receptor beta chains came from one sample sequenced in a study of radiotherapy plus CTLA-4 blockade in lung cancer. The protocol was immunoSEQ multiplex PCR, while the TCRdb copy is restricted to in-frame clones and leaves out a portion. The repertoire holds 45,000 or so clones, with around 76% as singletons. The sequencing here drew on peripheral blood, taken from a patient treated with radiotherapy plus ipilimumab. The origin of the receptors is a human donor with non-small cell lung cancer who had stable disease on radiotherapy plus ipilimumab.

This chain connects TRBV6-5 to TRBJ1-2; a weak D match, TRBD1 (5 bases). This CDR3 is 13 amino acids long. Trimming took 5 bases from V and 5 from J, leaving 12 bases between them. Germline V gene sequence: CDR1 MNHEY, CDR2 SVGAGI. The CDR3 coding sequence is TGTGCCAGCAGTCCTCTACAGGTGTATGGCTACACCTTC. Encoded protein: CASSPLQVYGYTF.

The V and J genes are TRBV6-1 and TRBJ2-6, with D unresolved. The CDR3 consists of 14 residues. Germline CDR1 MNHNS, CDR2 SASEGT. Trimming cost V 1 base and J 4 bases, with 5 bases left between them. The CDR3: CASSEGWGANVLTF. CDR3 DNA sequence: TGTGCCAGCAGTGAAGGATGGGGGGCCAACGTCCTGACTTTC.

The chain carries TRBV13 and TRBJ1-6; possible D gene TRBD1, 5 bases. V lost 5 bases, J lost 10 bases, and 12 bases lay in between. CDR1 and CDR2 (germline): PRHDT, FYEKMQ (reference sequence). The CDR3 has 13 residues. The chain's CDR3 is CASSPRQRSPLHF. The CDR3 DNA is TGTGCCAGCAGCCCGAGACAGAGGTCACCCCTCCACTTT.

The chain combines TRBV5-4 with TRBJ2-5, with D hard to call. The CDR3 sequence is 14 residues long. Trimming cost V 3 bases and J 5 bases, with 14 bases left between them. From germline, CDR1 is SGHNT and CDR2 YYREEE (reference sequence). CDR3 DNA sequence: TGTGCCAGCAGCTCGTACACAAAAAGGGAGACCCAGTACTTC. It encodes CASSSYTKRETQYF.

This clone has only one observation. The J gene is TRBJ1-2, the V gene TRBV6-5, with no clear D. Trimming took 2 bases from V and 0 from J, leaving 10 bases between them. This CDR3 comprises 15 residues. Germline CDR1 reads MNHEY; CDR2 reads SVGAGI. For the CDR3, the DNA is TGTGCCAGCAGTTACGAAACAAAATCTAACTATGGCTACACCTTC. Translation: CASSYETKSNYGYTF.

This sequence joins TRBV10-3 and TRBJ2-7; 7 nucleotides line up with TRBD1. CDR1 and CDR2 (germline): ENHRY, SYGVKD. V trimming: 5 bases; J trimming: 3 bases; junction bases outside the gene matches: 4. The CDR3 runs to 13 residues. The CDR3 coding sequence is TGTGCCATCAGTCCCGACAGGGACTACGAGCAGTACGTC. It codes for CAISPDRDYEQYV.

J is TRBJ2-5 and V is TRBV7-7, with a weak D call TRBD1 (5 bases). V gave up 5 bases and J gave up 3 bases, with 16 bases separating them. Germline-derived CDR1 and CDR2 are SSHAT and FNYEAQ (reference sequence). The CDR3 loop spans 15 amino acids. CDR3 bases: TGTGCCAGCAGCCGAGACAGTCGTGGGGAAGAGACCCAGTACTTC. This translates into CASSRDSRGEETQYF.

This chain joins TRBV28 and TRBJ2-3; D is uncertain. Germline CDR1 and CDR2: MDHEN and SYDVKM. The CDR3 is made up of 14 amino acids. The V end lost 3 bases, the J end lost 2 bases, and 9 bases lay between the germline ends. The CDR3 reads CASSFDTFTDTQYF. CDR3 DNA: TGTGCCAGCAGTTTCGATACATTCACAGATACGCAGTATTTT. The variable domain in full, completed from reference TRBV28 and TRBJ2-3, reads DVKVTQSSRYLVKRTGEKVFLECVQDMDHENMFWYRQDPGLGLRLIYFSYDVKMKEKGDIPEGYSVSREKKERFSLILESASTNQTSMYLCASSFDTFTDTQYFGPGTRLTVL.